A single sample is the source of the 11 T cell receptor beta chains below, sequenced in a study of blood T cell repertoires in COVID-19. Sequenced by immunoSEQ multiplex PCR; TCRdb stores in-frame clones only, minus some. The data show 13,000 to 15,000 clones, 83% seen once. The sequenced sample was peripheral blood. The receptors come from a man aged 35 to 55 with active or convalescent COVID-19.

The DNA for the CDR3 is TGTGCCAGCGGGCCAGTTCGTCCACAAGATACGCAGTATTTT. It encodes CASGPVRPQDTQYF. The V call is TRBV6-5, the J call TRBJ2-3; D is unclear. The CDR3 is 14 residues long. V was cut by 8 bases and J by 5 bases, with 17 bases left in between. Germline V gives CDR1 MNHEY, CDR2 SVGAGI.

This chain uses TRBV3-1 (or the pseudogene TRBV3-2) with TRBJ2-3, with no clear D. The CDR3 has 13 amino acids. Trimming pared 3 bases from V and 4 bases from J, leaving 8 bases between. Germline V gene sequence: CDR1 LGHDT, CDR2 YNNKEL (reference sequence). CDR3 sequence: CASSHSEADTQYF. CDR3 DNA: TGTGCCAGCAGCCATTCCGAGGCAGATACGCAGTATTTT.

The genes are TRBV7-6 and TRBJ2-7; D not resolved. In germline, CDR1 is SGHVS, CDR2 FNYEAQ. The CDR3 contains 14 residues. V gave up 2 bases and J gave up 3 bases, with 11 bases separating them. CDR3 residues: CASSLYSSNYEQYF. Written as DNA, the CDR3 is TGTGCCAGCAGCTTATACTCTAGTAACTACGAGCAGTACTTC.

J is TRBJ2-2 and V is TRBV12-3 or TRBV12-4; no firm D call. V lost 7 bases to trimming and J lost 6 bases, with 12 bases between them. This CDR3 has 13 amino acids. CDR3 sequence (DNA): TGTGCCAGCACCCAGTCTGATCCCGGGGAGCTGTTTTTT. Amino acids: CASTQSDPGELFF.

This sequence joins TRBV3-1 (or the pseudogene TRBV3-2) and TRBJ2-7, with D perhaps matching TRBD1 (5 bases). The CDR3 runs 12 residues. V was clipped by 5 bases and J by 4 bases, with 9 bases between them. The germline V gene has CDR1 LGHDT and CDR2 YNNKEL (reference sequence). In nucleotides, the CDR3 is TGTGCCAGCAGCGCGACAGATTACGAGCAGTACTTC. Translated, it gives CASSATDYEQYF.

The chain combines TRBV9 with TRBJ2-3, with 9 nucleotides matching TRBD2. Unmatched junction bases numbered 9, after V lost 0 bases and J lost 7 bases. The germline CDR1 and CDR2 sequences are SGDLS and YYNGEE. This CDR3 comprises 16 residues. CDR3: CASSVEGGLAGNTQYF. The CDR3 nucleotides read TGTGCCAGCAGCGTAGAGGGGGGGCTAGCGGGGAATACGCAGTATTTT.

In DNA form, the CDR3 reads TGTGCCTGGAGTGCAGAGGGGGTGAATAGGAGCTCCTATAATTCACCCCTCCACTTT. Protein: CAWSAEGVNRSSYNSPLHF. The V call is TRBV30, the J call TRBJ1-6; a possible D gene is TRBD1 (6 bases). This CDR3 has 19 residues. V lost 1 base and J lost 0, with 19 bases in between. Germline loops: CDR1 GTSNPN, CDR2 SVGIG (reference sequence).

The V gene is TRBV19, the J gene TRBJ1-4; maybe TRBD1 (5 bases). CDR3 length: 13 amino acids. CDR1 LNHDA and CDR2 SQIVND come from the germline V gene (reference sequence). V dropped 4 bases and J dropped 5 bases, with 8 bases sitting between them. CDR3 sequence (DNA): TGTGCCAGTAGTAAACAGGCAAATGAAAAACTGTTTTTT. Translation gives CASSKQANEKLFF.

The V and J genes are TRBV12-3 or TRBV12-4 and TRBJ1-2; D unresolved. The CDR3 covers 13 residues. Trimming cost V 3 bases and J 5 bases, with 10 bases left between them. This CDR3 reads CASSLRQQYGYTF. The CDR3 region has the DNA TGTGCCAGCAGTTTGAGACAACAATATGGCTACACCTTC.

V and J are TRBV6-1 and TRBJ2-3, with 11 bases lining up with TRBD2. Germline V lookup: CDR1 MNHNS, CDR2 SASEGT. J lost 4 bases, V lost 2 bases, and 2 bases had no gene match. The CDR3 is made up of 15 amino acids. The CDR3: CASSELAGGSDTQYF. CDR3 DNA: TGTGCCAGCAGTGAACTAGCGGGGGGTTCAGATACGCAGTATTTT.

The V gene is TRBV6-5, the J gene TRBJ1-2, with 10 bases lining up with TRBD1. Per germline, CDR1 MNHEY and CDR2 SVGAGI. The CDR3 is 13 amino acids. The trim removed 6 bases at V and 6 bases at J, leaving 4 bases unmatched. The CDR3 loop reads CASRDGTGDGYTF. The CDR3 nucleotides read TGTGCCAGCAGGGACGGGACAGGGGATGGCTACACCTTC.